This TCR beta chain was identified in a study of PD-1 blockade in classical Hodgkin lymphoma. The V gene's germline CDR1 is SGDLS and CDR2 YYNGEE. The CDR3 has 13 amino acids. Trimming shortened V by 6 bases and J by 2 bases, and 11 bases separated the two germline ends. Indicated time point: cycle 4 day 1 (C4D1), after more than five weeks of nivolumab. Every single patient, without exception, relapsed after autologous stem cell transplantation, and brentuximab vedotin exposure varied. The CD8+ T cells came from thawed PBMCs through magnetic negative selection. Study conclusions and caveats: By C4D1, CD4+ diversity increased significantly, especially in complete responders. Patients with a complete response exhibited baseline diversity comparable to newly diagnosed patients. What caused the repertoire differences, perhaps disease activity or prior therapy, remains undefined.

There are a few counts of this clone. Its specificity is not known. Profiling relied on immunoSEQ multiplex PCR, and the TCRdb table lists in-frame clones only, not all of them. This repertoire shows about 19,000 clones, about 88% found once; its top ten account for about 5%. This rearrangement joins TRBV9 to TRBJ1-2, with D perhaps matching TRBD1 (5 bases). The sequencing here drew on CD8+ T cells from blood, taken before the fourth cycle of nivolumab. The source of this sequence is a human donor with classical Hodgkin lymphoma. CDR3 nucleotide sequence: TGTGCCAGCACCATCCGGGACAACTATGGCTACACCTTC. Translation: CASTIRDNYGYTF.